One sample yielded the 32 T cell receptor beta chains listed below, sequenced in a study of T cells after yellow fever vaccination. In TCRdb, the 5' RACE reads were re-called with MiXCR into one record per CDR3 protein. The sample has 450,000 to 600,000 distinct CDR3 sequences; around a sixth are singletons. The source was PBMCs, collected 4 to 5 days after the first yellow fever vaccination. These receptors originate from a man aged 18 to 29 who received the YFV17D yellow fever vaccine.

The chain combines TRBV7-2 with TRBJ2-7, with 7 bases aligning to TRBD1. V dropped 4 bases and J dropped 3; count of bases not matched to a gene: 9. The CDR3 has 15 amino acids. From germline, CDR1 is SGHTA and CDR2 FQGNSA. CDR3 residues: CASSYTGTENYEQYF. For the CDR3, the DNA is TGTGCCAGCAGCTATACCGGGACAGAGAACTACGAGCAGTACTTC. The whole variable domain, filled in from reference TRBV7-2 and TRBJ2-7, reads GAGVSQSPSNKVTEKGKDVELRCDPISGHTALYWYRQSLGQGLEFLIYFQGNSAPDKSGLPSDRFSAERTGGSVSTLTIQRTQQEDSAVYLCASSYTGTENYEQYFGPGTRLTVT.

This clonotype was recorded at least ten times. The CDR3 here is CASSRQTGTGVRGYTF. The DNA of the CDR3 is TGTGCCAGCTCAAGGCAAACCGGGACAGGGGTGCGTGGCTACACCTTC. The V gene is TRBV6-1, the J gene TRBJ1-2; 10 nucleotides align to TRBD1. The CDR3 is 16 residues long. V trimming: 8 bases; J trimming: 7 bases; junction bases outside the gene matches: 16. Looked up from germline, CDR1 is MNHNS and CDR2 is SASEGT.

The chain links TRBV4-3 to TRBJ2-3; no firm D call. This CDR3 region has 14 residues. Trimming removed 4 bases at V and 5 bases at J, with 13 bases between. Germline V gives CDR1 LGHNA, CDR2 YSLEER. The CDR3 nucleotides are TGCGCCAGCAGCCCCCTCCGGGCGGAAGATACGCAGTATTTT. It specifies CASSPLRAEDTQYF.

This clonotype has just a few counts. V usage is TRBV18 and J usage is TRBJ2-4, with D unclear. The CDR3 is 14 residues long. Trimming pared 2 bases from V and 0 bases from J, leaving 5 bases between. CDR1 and CDR2 from the germline V gene are KGHSH and LQKENI. The CDR3 sequence is CASSPEIAKNIQYF. The CDR3 nucleotides are TGTGCCAGCTCACCAGAGATAGCCAAAAACATTCAGTACTTC.

There are a few counts of this clonotype. The chain employs TRBV20-1 and TRBJ1-5; D gene ambiguous. The CDR3 is made up of 12 amino acids. Trimming pared 3 bases from V and 0 bases from J, leaving 3 bases between. Germline V lookup: CDR1 DFQATT, CDR2 SNEGSKA (reference sequence). DNA of the CDR3: TGCAGTGCTAGGATTAGCAATCAGCCCCAGCATTTT. Amino acids: CSARISNQPQHF.

V gene TRBV6-5 combines with J gene TRBJ2-3; TRBD2 matches 10 bases. Germline CDR1 MNHEY, CDR2 SVGAGI. The CDR3 covers 16 residues. J gave up 5 bases and V 2 bases, and 7 bases lay outside the gene matches. CDR3 protein: CASSYGAGGPGDTQYF. CDR3 nucleotides: TGTGCCAGCAGTTACGGAGCGGGGGGGCCCGGAGATACGCAGTATTTT.

This clonotype has more than one count but fewer than ten. The chain combines TRBV21-1 with TRBJ2-3. TRBV21-1 is described as a pseudogene. This CDR3 is built from 15 residues. In DNA form, the CDR3 reads TGTGCCAGCAGCAAAGCGTGGGATTGCACAGATACGCAGTATTTT. Its protein product is CASSKAWDCTDTQYF.

The rearrangement uses TRBV12-3 or TRBV12-4 and TRBJ2-1; 10 bases line up with TRBD2. The CDR3 contains 16 residues. With V trimmed by 0 bases and J by 12 bases, 11 bases remained unmatched. Here the CDR3 reads CASSLARSASGGSQFF. In DNA form, the CDR3 reads TGTGCCAGCAGTTTAGCGCGATCGGCTAGCGGGGGATCGCAGTTCTTC.

The chain uses TRBV7-8 and TRBJ2-5; 8 bases are shared with TRBD1. The CDR3 has 14 residues. CDR1 and CDR2 from the germline V gene are SGHVS and FQNEAQ. Germline trimming cut 2 bases from V and 5 bases from J; bases unmatched to any gene: 4. In DNA form, the CDR3 reads TGTGCCAGCAGCTTAAATCAGGGGGCGGAGACCCAGTACTTC. Translated: CASSLNQGAETQYF.

The chain couples TRBV5-1 to TRBJ1-1, with a possible D match to TRBD1 (5 bases). Germline loops: CDR1 SGHRS, CDR2 YFSETQ. This CDR3 is built from 15 residues. The V and J ends lost 3 bases and 6 bases respectively, with 18 bases between them. CDR3: CASSSQGSGQSEAFF. The DNA of the CDR3 is TGCGCCAGCAGCTCGCAGGGTTCAGGGCAGTCTGAAGCTTTCTTT.

The genes are TRBV7-2 and TRBJ1-1; no definite D call. Trimming stripped 6 bases from V and 1 base from J, with 9 bases between. The CDR3 covers 13 residues. Per germline, CDR1 SGHTA and CDR2 FQGNSA. The CDR3: CASSYNTNTEAFF. The CDR3 DNA reads TGTGCCAGCAGTTATAATACGAACACTGAAGCTTTCTTT.

This clonotype was picked up a small number of times. This chain uses TRBV20-1 with TRBJ2-1; 10 bases agree with TRBD2. The CDR3 contains 13 residues. The ends lost 6 bases at V and 6 bases at J; junction bases unmatched: 5. Germline V gene sequence: CDR1 DFQATT, CDR2 SNEGSKA (reference sequence). The CDR3 nucleotides read TGCAGTGCCTACAGCGGGGGGGCCAATGAGCAGTTCTTC. It translates to CSAYSGGANEQFF.

This clonotype was counted only a few times. This chain connects TRBV20-1 to TRBJ1-4; D may be TRBD1 (6 bases). The length of the CDR3 is 15 residues. The ends were cut back, 2 bases at V and 5 bases at J, with 15 bases in the middle. The germline V gene encodes CDR1 DFQATT and CDR2 SNEGSKA (reference sequence). CDR3 protein: CSARNPGQPNEKLFF. In nucleotides, the CDR3 is TGCAGTGCTAGAAACCCCGGACAGCCGAATGAAAAACTGTTTTTT.

A few counts support this clonotype. CDR3 nucleotides: TGTGCCAGCAGTGAAGGAGAGCAGTACTTC. Translated: CASSEGEQYF. The chain carries TRBV6-1 and TRBJ2-7; D call uncertain. The CDR3 totals 10 residues. From germline, CDR1 is MNHNS and CDR2 SASEGT. Trimming took 1 base from V and 7 from J, leaving 2 bases between them.

The chain is built from TRBV18 and TRBJ2-5; D gene unclear. Germline V gives CDR1 KGHSH, CDR2 LQKENI. Trimming removed 0 bases from V and 5 bases from J, with 7 bases in between. This CDR3 has 13 amino acids. The CDR3 DNA reads as TGTGCCAGCTCACCACCGGTCTTGGAGACCCAGTACTTC. The encoded protein is CASSPPVLETQYF. Drawing the rest from reference TRBV18 and TRBJ2-5, the complete variable domain is NAGVMQNPRHLVRRRGQEARLRCSPMKGHSHVYWYRQLPEEGLKFMVYLQKENIIDESGMPKERFSAEFPKEGPSILRIQQVVRGDSAAYFCASSPPVLETQYFGPGTRLLVL.

CDR3 DNA sequence: TGCGCCAGCAGCGTGGGACAGGAATACGAGCAGTACTTC. Translating it yields CASSVGQEYEQYF. The rearrangement links TRBV5-1 to TRBJ2-7; 8 nucleotides line up with TRBD1. The ends lost 4 bases at V and 4 bases at J; junction bases unmatched: 4. CDR1 and CDR2 (germline): SGHRS, YFSETQ. This CDR3 contains 13 residues.

This clonotype came up a few times. V and J are TRBV12-3 or TRBV12-4 and TRBJ1-1, with D possibly matching TRBD1 (5 bases). The CDR3 spans 14 residues. The V gene lost 7 bases and the J gene lost 1 base, with 13 bases spanning the gap. The CDR3 is CASILGRANTEAFF. The CDR3, as DNA: TGTGCCAGCATCCTCGGCAGGGCGAACACTGAAGCTTTCTTT.

The V and J genes are TRBV20-1 and TRBJ2-1, with 8 nucleotides matching TRBD2. The germline CDR1 and CDR2 sequences are DFQATT and SNEGSKA (reference sequence). The junction had 11 bases not matched to a gene; V was cut back by 3 bases and J by 7 bases. The CDR3 length is 15 residues. CDR3 in DNA: TGCAGTGCTAGTCGGAGTGGACTAGCTATGAATGAGCAGTTCTTC. Protein: CSASRSGLAMNEQFF.

The table lists this clonotype with a few counts. This chain joins TRBV18 and TRBJ2-3, with 8 bases matching TRBD1. Germline CDR1 and CDR2: KGHSH and LQKENI. The V segment lost 7 bases and the J segment 3 bases; nucleotides outside the gene matches: 6. This CDR3 contains 14 residues. CDR3 sequence: CASLRTGPTDTQYF. CDR3 bases: TGTGCCAGCTTACGGACAGGGCCGACAGATACGCAGTATTTT.

In this sample, this clonotype turned up a few times. This chain connects TRBV4-3 to TRBJ1-5; D may be TRBD1 (6 bases). Trimming took off 2 bases at V and 7 bases at J, with 12 bases between the two ends. Germline V lookup: CDR1 LGHNA, CDR2 YSLEER. The CDR3 is 14 residues long. Here the CDR3 reads CASSQLQGEQPQHF. Written as DNA, the CDR3 is TGCGCCAGCAGCCAACTACAGGGTGAGCAGCCCCAGCATTTT.

The genes are TRBV30 and TRBJ2-3; TRBD2 aligns across 9 bases. V gave up 3 bases and J gave up 2 bases; unmatched junction bases: 12. CDR1 and CDR2 (germline): GTSNPN, SVGIG (reference sequence). The CDR3 length is 17 residues. In DNA form, the CDR3 reads TGTGCCTGGAGACACACCCCGGGACTAGCAATCACAGATACGCAGTATTTT. Encoded protein: CAWRHTPGLAITDTQYF.

V usage is TRBV6-1 and J usage is TRBJ1-1; D may be TRBD1 (5 bases). Between the trimmed V and J ends, which lost 8 bases and 1 base, there was a span of 11 bases. Germline assignment: CDR1 MNHNS and CDR2 SASEGT. This CDR3 is 13 amino acids long. The DNA for the CDR3 is TGTGCCAGCGGGGGGGGGAGGAACACTGAAGCTTTCTTT. This translates into CASGGGRNTEAFF.

This sequence joins TRBV30 and TRBJ2-5, with D maybe TRBD1 (5 bases). Germline CDR1 GTSNPN, CDR2 SVGIG (reference sequence). The V end lost 1 base, the J end lost 5 bases, and 11 bases lay between the germline ends. The CDR3 covers 13 residues. The CDR3 DNA is TGTGCCTGGAGTGCAGGGTTGGGGGAGACCCAGTACTTC. Translation: CAWSAGLGETQYF.

This clonotype has just a few counts. The chain joins TRBV11-2 to TRBJ1-6, with a possible D match to TRBD1 (6 bases). Per germline, CDR1 SGHAT and CDR2 FQNNGV. This CDR3 comprises 15 residues. V gave up 5 bases and J gave up 7 bases, with 15 bases separating them. CDR3 in DNA: TGTGCCAGCAGCCTAGGGGGGGCGAGGAATTCACCCCTCCACTTT. This encodes CASSLGGARNSPLHF.

The V and J genes are TRBV3-1 and TRBJ1-1; maybe TRBD1 (5 bases). CDR1 LGHDT and CDR2 YNNKEL come from the germline V gene (reference sequence). V was trimmed by 4 bases and J by 1 base, leaving 10 bases between them. CDR3 length: 14 amino acids. The CDR3 sequence is CASSPRTPNTEAFF. Here the CDR3 DNA reads TGTGCCAGCAGCCCTAGGACACCGAACACTGAAGCTTTCTTT.

This clonotype was seen a few times. The rearrangement joins TRBV12-3 or TRBV12-4 to TRBJ2-2; 8 positions match TRBD1. CDR3 size: 15 residues. Unmatched junction bases numbered 4, after V lost 7 bases and J lost 0 bases. The CDR3 DNA sequence: TGTGCCAGCACAGGGGACAGGCCGAACACCGGGGAGCTGTTTTTT. Amino acid sequence: CASTGDRPNTGELFF.

This rearrangement joins TRBV20-1 to TRBJ2-5; D uncertain. The germline V gene has CDR1 DFQATT and CDR2 SNEGSKA (reference sequence). V was shortened by 0 bases and J by 3 bases, with 14 bases between the two germline ends. The CDR3 totals 15 residues. The CDR3: CSARDPQTGKETQYF. CDR3 nucleotides: TGCAGTGCTAGAGATCCCCAGACGGGTAAAGAGACCCAGTACTTC.

CDR3 amino acids: CSAGTGSADTQYF. The CDR3 region has the DNA TGCAGCGCCGGGACAGGGTCCGCGGATACGCAGTATTTT. The chain is built from TRBV29-1 and TRBJ2-3; 9 bases map to TRBD1. Germline V gene sequence: CDR1 SQVTM, CDR2 ANQGSEA. The CDR3 has 13 residues. V lost 7 bases to trimming and J lost 6 bases; unmatched junction nucleotides: 8.

This chain connects TRBV7-9 to TRBJ2-1, with 7 bases aligning to TRBD2. Trimming took 3 bases from V and 7 from J; bases not matched to a gene: 6. The germline CDR1 and CDR2 sequences are SEHNR and FQNEAQ (reference sequence). There are 14 residues in the CDR3. The CDR3 spells CASSFTSVPNEQFF. DNA for the CDR3: TGTGCCAGCAGCTTTACTAGCGTTCCAAATGAGCAGTTCTTC.

This chain links TRBV6-1 with TRBJ2-1; D perhaps matches TRBD1 (5 bases). The V gene's germline CDR1 is MNHNS and CDR2 SASEGT. V was cut by 0 bases and J by 8 bases, with 8 bases left in between. The CDR3 is made up of 13 amino acids. The CDR3 DNA reads TGTGCCAGCAGTGAAGCCAGGGCAGATGAGCAGTTCTTC. Its translation: CASSEARADEQFF.

In its sample, this clonotype was seen a few times. CDR3 sequence: CASSHNVNTIYF. For the CDR3, the DNA is TGCGCCAGCAGCCATAACGTGAACACCATATATTTT. The V call is TRBV4-1, the J call TRBJ1-3; D ambiguous. CDR3 length equals 12 residues. Deletions cut 3 bases from V and 7 bases from J, with 7 bases between. CDR1 and CDR2 from the germline V gene are MGHRA and YSYEKL.

The chain employs TRBV5-4 and TRBJ2-2; the D gene is possibly TRBD1 (6 bases). This CDR3 has 15 residues. V lost 0 bases and J lost 6, with 12 bases in between. Germline CDR1 reads SGHNT; CDR2 reads YYREEE (reference sequence). The CDR3 loop is CASSLGGHRAGELFF. CDR3 DNA: TGTGCCAGCAGCTTGGGGGGACACAGGGCCGGGGAGCTGTTTTTT.